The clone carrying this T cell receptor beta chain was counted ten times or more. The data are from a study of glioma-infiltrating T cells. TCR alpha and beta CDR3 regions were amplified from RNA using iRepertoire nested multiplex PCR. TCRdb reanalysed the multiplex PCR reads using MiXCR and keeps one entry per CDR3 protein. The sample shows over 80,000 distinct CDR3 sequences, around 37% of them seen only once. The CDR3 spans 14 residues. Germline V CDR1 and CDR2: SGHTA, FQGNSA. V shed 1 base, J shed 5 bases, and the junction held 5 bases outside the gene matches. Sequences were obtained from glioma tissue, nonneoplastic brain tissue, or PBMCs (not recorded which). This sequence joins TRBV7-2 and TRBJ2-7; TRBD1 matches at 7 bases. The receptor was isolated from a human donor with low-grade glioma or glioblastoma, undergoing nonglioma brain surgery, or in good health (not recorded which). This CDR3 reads CASSLDRGIDEQYF. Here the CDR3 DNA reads TGTGCCAGCAGCTTAGACAGGGGCATCGACGAGCAGTACTTC. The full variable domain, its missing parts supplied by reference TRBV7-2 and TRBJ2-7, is GAGVSQSPSNKVTEKGKDVELRCDPISGHTALYWYRQSLGQGLEFLIYFQGNSAPDKSGLPSDRFSAERTGGSVSTLTIQRTQQEDSAVYLCASSLDRGIDEQYFGPGTRLTVT.